One and the same sample provided the 14 T cell receptor beta chains below, sequenced in a study of Ad26.COV2.S vaccination and SARS-CoV-2 variants. Treatment in this sample: around 19 received Ad26.COV2.S at low or high dose, single or two shots; about 5 received placebo; per-sample allocation not given. The samples date from day 63 after the first vaccine or placebo injection. TCRdb's table, derived via immunoSEQ multiplex PCR, lists solely in-frame clones and lacks some. The data show roughly 500,000 clones, with about 91% seen just once and just over 2.5% held by the top ten. Sample: peripheral blood, taken in a trial of Ad26.COV2.S vaccine versus placebo. These receptors all come from a person aged 18 to 65 who received the Ad26.COV2.S COVID-19 vaccine or a placebo.

This chain connects TRBV6-6 to TRBJ2-1; D is unclear. Germline V CDR1 and CDR2: MNHNY, SVGAGI (reference sequence). The germline V and J ends were trimmed by 3 bases and 4 bases, with 10 bases remaining between them. The CDR3 has 14 amino acids. CDR3 protein: CASSYYDEYNEQFF. The CDR3 DNA is TGTGCCAGCAGTTATTACGACGAATACAATGAGCAGTTCTTC.

The rearrangement uses TRBV5-4 and TRBJ2-3, with 10 positions matching TRBD2. The trim removed 4 bases at V and 6 bases at J, leaving 5 bases unmatched. Germline CDR1 reads SGHNT; CDR2 reads YYREEE (reference sequence). The CDR3 sequence is 14 residues long. CDR3 DNA: TGTGCCAGCAGCCGGGGACTAGCGCCCGATACGCAGTATTTT. This encodes CASSRGLAPDTQYF.

The chain has TRBV6-2 or TRBV6-3 and TRBJ2-5, with 8 nucleotides matching TRBD2. CDR1 and CDR2 from the germline V gene are MNHEY and SVGEGT. The CDR3 runs 18 residues. V shed 2 bases and J 5 bases; nucleotides not matched to a gene: 16. For the CDR3, the DNA is TGTGCCAGCAGTTACACGCCAGCGGGGGTCGAAAATTGGGAGACCCAGTACTTC. Translated, it gives CASSYTPAGVENWETQYF.

The gene calls are TRBV6-2 or TRBV6-3 and TRBJ2-7, with D possibly being TRBD1 (5 bases). The V end was cut by 6 bases, the J end by 0 bases, with 12 bases between. There are 14 residues in the CDR3. CDR1 and CDR2 (germline): MNHEY, SVGEGT. CDR3 nucleotides: TGTGCCAGCAGCCAGGCCAGGGCCTCCTACGAGCAGTACTTC. Translating gives CASSQARASYEQYF.

V is TRBV20-1 and J is TRBJ1-1; D unclear. The germline CDR1 and CDR2 sequences are DFQATT and SNEGSKA (reference sequence). Trimming took 3 bases from V and 0 from J, leaving 5 bases between them. The CDR3 spans 12 residues. The CDR3 spells CSASTVNTEAFF. The CDR3 coding sequence is TGCAGTGCTAGTACGGTGAACACTGAAGCTTTCTTT.

The chain employs TRBV18 and TRBJ2-2; unclear D gene. Germline values: CDR1 KGHSH, CDR2 LQKENI. The CDR3 spans 16 residues. V lost 2 bases and J lost 1, with 11 bases in between. The CDR3 DNA follows: TGTGCCAGCTCACCATCGTACAGTCAGAACACCGGGGAGCTGTTTTTT. Its translation: CASSPSYSQNTGELFF.

The table lists this clone with a few counts. The J gene is TRBJ2-2, the V gene TRBV9, with 9 bases lining up with TRBD2. The J segment lost 3 bases and the V segment lost 2 bases, leaving 14 bases of the junction unmatched. This CDR3 comprises 19 residues. The germline gives CDR1 SGDLS, CDR2 YYNGEE. The CDR3 protein is CASSVRSLAGIGYTGELFF. In DNA, the CDR3 is TGTGCCAGCAGCGTGAGGAGTCTAGCGGGGATCGGGTACACCGGGGAGCTGTTTTTT. Full variable domain (outside the CDR3, taken from reference TRBV9 and TRBJ2-2): DSGVTQTPKHLITATGQRVTLRCSPRSGDLSVYWYQQSLDQGLQFLIQYYNGEERAKGNILERFSAQQFPDLHSELNLSSLELGDSALYFCASSVRSLAGIGYTGELFFGEGSRLTVL.

This rearrangement joins TRBV6-5 to TRBJ2-7; TRBD1 is a possible D gene (6 bases). CDR3 length equals 13 residues. The germline gives CDR1 MNHEY, CDR2 SVGAGI. The V gene lost 6 bases and the J gene lost 6 bases, with 15 bases spanning the gap. CDR3: CASRPRQGFEQYV. DNA of the CDR3: TGTGCCAGCAGACCTCGGCAGGGGTTCGAGCAGTACGTC.

V gene TRBV5-4 combines with J gene TRBJ2-7; TRBD2 matches at 15 bases. There are 17 residues in the CDR3. Germline-derived CDR1 and CDR2 are SGHNT and YYREEE (reference sequence). The V gene end was trimmed by 3 bases and the J gene end by 2 bases; junction bases not matched to a gene: 6. CDR3 loop: CASSSGTSGRWTYEQYV. As DNA, the CDR3 is TGTGCCAGCAGCTCCGGGACTAGCGGGAGGTGGACCTACGAGCAGTACGTC.

The chain joins TRBV4-2 to TRBJ2-3; D is ambiguous. This CDR3 region has 14 residues. From germline, CDR1 is LGHNA and CDR2 YNFKEQ. With 4 bases removed from V and 2 bases from J, the gap between germline ends came to 10 bases. In DNA form, the CDR3 reads TGTGCCAGCAGCCCCAGAGGCATCACAGATACGCAGTATTTT. Translating gives CASSPRGITDTQYF.

The chain employs TRBV5-4 and TRBJ1-5; D gene ambiguous. In germline, CDR1 is SGHNT, CDR2 YYREEE (reference sequence). V lost 0 bases to trimming and J lost 5 bases, with 6 bases between them. The CDR3 is 13 amino acids. The CDR3 reads CASSLDIDQPQHF. In DNA form, the CDR3 reads TGTGCCAGCAGCTTGGACATAGATCAGCCCCAGCATTTT.

The chain combines TRBV7-2 with TRBJ1-5; TRBD1 is a possible D gene (6 bases). The CDR3 contains 15 residues. Trimming cost V 5 bases and J 0 bases, with 11 bases left between them. Looked up from germline, CDR1 is SGHTA and CDR2 is FQGNSA. This CDR3 reads CASSLTGISNQPQHF. CDR3 nucleotide sequence: TGTGCCAGCAGCCTTACAGGGATTAGCAATCAGCCCCAGCATTTT.

The chain has TRBV9 and TRBJ2-4; D remains ambiguous. This CDR3 spans 14 amino acids. Trimming pared 0 bases from V and 5 bases from J, leaving 9 bases between. Germline V gene lookup returns CDR1 SGDLS and CDR2 YYNGEE. The chain's CDR3 is CASSVGSSQNIQYF. DNA for the CDR3: TGTGCCAGCAGCGTAGGAAGTAGCCAAAACATTCAGTACTTC.

V usage is TRBV6-1 and J usage is TRBJ1-5; possible D gene TRBD1, 5 bases. Germline CDR1 is MNHNS and CDR2 is SASEGT. The CDR3 length is 15 residues. V lost 3 bases, J lost 2 bases, and 11 bases lay in between. The CDR3 nucleotides read TGTGCCAGCAGTGAGCCGGGGGTGGGCAATCAGCCCCAGCATTTT. It translates to CASSEPGVGNQPQHF.